This record looks at one T cell receptor (beta chain) sequence and its context. Its antigen is still unknown. These data originate in a study of cytomegalovirus exposure and HLA in healthy donors. Study in general: There were some 410 genotyped donors. Of these, roughly 80% fell in the genetic ancestry cluster associated with self-reported Caucasian donors.

PCR was performed using 60 Vbeta and 13 Jbeta primers. Per the authors' pipeline: Later analysis identified 65 million to 80 million unique TCR beta chains, roughly 11 million shared. Data came from immunoSEQ multiplex PCR; TCRdb stores just in-frame clones and leaves some out. The V and J calls and clone size were taken over from that table, and D and trimming were inferred from the DNA. There are approximately 190,000 clones in the sample; 82% occur only once, and around 0.8% lies in the top ten. Points from the study as a whole: TCR beta V- and J-gene trimming was later associated with a missense DCLRE1C variant. Association with HLA alleles at 0.05 false discovery rate was found for some 18,000 TCR beta sequences in a later analysis.

The sequenced sample was PBMCs. The sequence derives from a young woman in good health and CMV-seronegative.

CDR3 in DNA: TGTGCCAGTAGCAAAGGCAATCAGCCCCAGCATTTT. Amino acid sequence: CASSKGNQPQHF. V is TRBV27 and J is TRBJ1-5; D remains unclear. The V gene's germline CDR1 is MNHEY and CDR2 SMNVEV (reference sequence). The CDR3 is made up of 12 amino acids. Trimming removed 9 bases at V and 2 bases at J, with 8 bases between.